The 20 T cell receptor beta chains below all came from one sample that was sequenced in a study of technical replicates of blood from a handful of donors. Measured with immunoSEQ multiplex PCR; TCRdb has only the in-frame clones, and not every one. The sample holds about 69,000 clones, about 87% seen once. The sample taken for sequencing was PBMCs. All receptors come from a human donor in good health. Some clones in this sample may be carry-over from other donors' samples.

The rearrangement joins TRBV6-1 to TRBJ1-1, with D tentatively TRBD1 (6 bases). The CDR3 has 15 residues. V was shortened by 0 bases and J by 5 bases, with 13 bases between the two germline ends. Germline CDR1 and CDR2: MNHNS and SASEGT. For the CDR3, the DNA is TGTGCCAGCAGTGAAGCGGTAAGGGGGGGGACTGAAGCTTTCTTT. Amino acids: CASSEAVRGGTEAFF.

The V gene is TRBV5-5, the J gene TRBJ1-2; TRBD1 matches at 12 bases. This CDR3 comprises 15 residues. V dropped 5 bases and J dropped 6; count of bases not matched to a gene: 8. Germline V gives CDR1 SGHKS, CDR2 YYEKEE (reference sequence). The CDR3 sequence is CASRLSGQGANGYTF. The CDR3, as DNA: TGTGCCAGCAGACTCTCGGGACAGGGGGCGAATGGCTACACCTTC. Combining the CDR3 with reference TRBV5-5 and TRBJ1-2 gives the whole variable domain DAGVTQSPTHLIKTRGQQVTLRCSPISGHKSVSWYQQVLGQGPQFIFQYYEKEERGRGNFPDRFSARQFPNYSSELNVNALLLGDSALYLCASRLSGQGANGYTFGSGTRLTVV.

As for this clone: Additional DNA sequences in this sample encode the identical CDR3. The chain's CDR3 is CASSRTSGGQETQYF. The CDR3 DNA follows: TGTGCCAGCAGTCGGACTAGCGGGGGGCAAGAGACCCAGTACTTC. V usage is TRBV2 and J usage is TRBJ2-5; 14 nucleotides agree with TRBD2. This CDR3 is built from 15 residues. The ends lost 5 bases at V and 2 bases at J; junction bases unmatched: 1. CDR1 is SNHLY, CDR2 FYNNEI, per germline.

Written as DNA, the CDR3 is TGTGCCAGCAGTGGGGCGGGGGTTGTCCTTACATACGAGCAGTACTTC. It specifies CASSGAGVVLTYEQYF. The rearrangement links TRBV2 to TRBJ2-7; the match to TRBD2 covers 7 bases. This CDR3 region has 16 residues. With 4 bases clipped from V and 4 bases from J, the junction kept 13 bases outside the gene matches. Germline CDR1 SNHLY, CDR2 FYNNEI.

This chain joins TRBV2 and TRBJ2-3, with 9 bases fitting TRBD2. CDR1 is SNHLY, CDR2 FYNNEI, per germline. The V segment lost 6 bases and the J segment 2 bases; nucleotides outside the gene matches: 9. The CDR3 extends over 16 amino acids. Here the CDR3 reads CASSVELAGDTDTQYF. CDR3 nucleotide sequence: TGTGCCAGCAGCGTGGAACTAGCGGGTGACACAGATACGCAGTATTTT.

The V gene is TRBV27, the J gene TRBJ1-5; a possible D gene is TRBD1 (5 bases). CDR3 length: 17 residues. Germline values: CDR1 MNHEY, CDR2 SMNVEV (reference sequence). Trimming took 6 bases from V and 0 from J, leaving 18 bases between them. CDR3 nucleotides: TGTGCCAGCAGCCCCGGGGGGAGCCCCTATAGCAATCAGCCCCAGCATTTT. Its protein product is CASSPGGSPYSNQPQHF.

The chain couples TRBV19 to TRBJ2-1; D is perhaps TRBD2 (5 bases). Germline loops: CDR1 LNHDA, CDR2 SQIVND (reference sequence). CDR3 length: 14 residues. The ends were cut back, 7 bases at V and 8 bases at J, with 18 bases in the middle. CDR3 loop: CASKAALYADEQFF. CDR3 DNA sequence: TGTGCCAGTAAAGCGGCCCTATATGCCGATGAGCAGTTCTTC. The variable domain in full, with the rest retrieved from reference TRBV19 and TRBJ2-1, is DGGITQSPKYLFRKEGQNVTLSCEQNLNHDAMYWYRQDPGQGLRLIYYSQIVNDFQKGDIAEGYSVSREKKESFPLTVTSAQKNPTAFYLCASKAALYADEQFFGPGTRLTVL.

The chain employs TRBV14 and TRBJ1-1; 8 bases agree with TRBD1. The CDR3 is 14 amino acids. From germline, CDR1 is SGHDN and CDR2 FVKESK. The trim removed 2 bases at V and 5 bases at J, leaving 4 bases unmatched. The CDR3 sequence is CASSQQGAITEAFF. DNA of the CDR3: TGTGCCAGCAGCCAACAGGGGGCGATAACTGAAGCTTTCTTT. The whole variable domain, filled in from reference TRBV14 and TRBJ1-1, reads EAGVTQFPSHSVIEKGQTVTLRCDPISGHDNLYWYRRVMGKEIKFLLHFVKESKQDESGMPNNRFLAERTGGTYSTLKVQPAELEDSGVYFCASSQQGAITEAFFGQGTRLTVV.

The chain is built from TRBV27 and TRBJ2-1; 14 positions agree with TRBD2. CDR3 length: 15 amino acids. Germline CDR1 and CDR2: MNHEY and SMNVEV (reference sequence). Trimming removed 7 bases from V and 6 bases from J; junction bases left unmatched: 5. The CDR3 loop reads CASNGLAGGLNEQFF. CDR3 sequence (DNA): TGTGCCAGCAACGGACTAGCGGGGGGACTCAATGAGCAGTTCTTC.

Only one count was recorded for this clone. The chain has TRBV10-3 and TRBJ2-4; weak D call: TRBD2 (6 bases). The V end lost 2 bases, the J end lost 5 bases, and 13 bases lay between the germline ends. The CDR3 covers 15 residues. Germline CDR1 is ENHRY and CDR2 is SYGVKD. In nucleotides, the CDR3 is TGTGCCATCAGTGAGACCGACTGGAGGGAAAACATTCAGTACTTC. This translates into CAISETDWRENIQYF.

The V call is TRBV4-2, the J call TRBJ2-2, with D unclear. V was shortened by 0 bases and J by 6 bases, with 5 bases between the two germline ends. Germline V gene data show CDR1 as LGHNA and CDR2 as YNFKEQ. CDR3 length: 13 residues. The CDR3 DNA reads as TGTGCCAGCAGCCAAGATTGGCCCGGGGAGCTGTTTTTT. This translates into CASSQDWPGELFF.

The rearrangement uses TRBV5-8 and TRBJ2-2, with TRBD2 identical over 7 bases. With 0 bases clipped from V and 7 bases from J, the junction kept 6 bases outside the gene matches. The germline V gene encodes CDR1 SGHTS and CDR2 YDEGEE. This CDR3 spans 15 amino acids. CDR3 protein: CASSLGREFGGELFF. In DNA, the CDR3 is TGTGCCAGCAGCTTGGGGCGGGAGTTCGGCGGGGAGCTGTTTTTT. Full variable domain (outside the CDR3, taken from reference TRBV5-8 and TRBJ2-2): EAGVTQSPTHLIKTRGQQATLRCSPISGHTSVYWYQQALGLGLQFLLWYDEGEERNRGNFPPRFSGRQFPNYSSELNVNALELEDSALYLCASSLGREFGGELFFGEGSRLTVL.

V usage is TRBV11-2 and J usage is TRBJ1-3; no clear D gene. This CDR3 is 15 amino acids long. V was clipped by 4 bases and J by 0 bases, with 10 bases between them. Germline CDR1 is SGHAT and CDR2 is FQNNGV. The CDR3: CASSSTVFSGNTIYF. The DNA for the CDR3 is TGTGCCAGCAGCTCAACAGTCTTCTCTGGAAACACCATATATTTT. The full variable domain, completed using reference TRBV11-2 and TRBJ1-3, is EAGVAQSPRYKIIEKRQSVAFWCNPISGHATLYWYQQILGQGPKLLIQFQNNGVVDDSQLPKDRFSAERLKGVDSTLKIQPAKLEDSAVYLCASSSTVFSGNTIYFGEGSWLTVV.

This CDR3 is CASSQDQLAGGANTGELFF. CDR3 sequence (DNA): TGTGCCAGCAGCCAAGATCAGCTAGCGGGGGGTGCGAACACCGGGGAGCTGTTTTTT. The genes are TRBV4-2 and TRBJ2-2, with 11 bases aligning to TRBD2. This CDR3 is 19 amino acids long. Germline trimming cut 0 bases from V and 0 bases from J; bases unmatched to any gene: 6. CDR1 and CDR2 from the germline V gene are LGHNA and YNFKEQ.

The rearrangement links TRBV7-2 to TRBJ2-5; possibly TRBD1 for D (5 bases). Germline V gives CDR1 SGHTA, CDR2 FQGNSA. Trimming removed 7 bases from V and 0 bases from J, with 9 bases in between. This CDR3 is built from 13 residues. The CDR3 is CASTTTDQETQYF. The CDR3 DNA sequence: TGTGCCAGCACCACGACAGACCAAGAGACCCAGTACTTC.

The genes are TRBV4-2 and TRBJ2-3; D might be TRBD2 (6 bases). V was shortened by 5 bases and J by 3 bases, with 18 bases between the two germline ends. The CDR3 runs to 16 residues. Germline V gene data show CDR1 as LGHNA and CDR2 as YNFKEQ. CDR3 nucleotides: TGTGCCAGCAGCGCCGGTCGGGGAGGAACAACAGATACGCAGTATTTT. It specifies CASSAGRGGTTDTQYF.

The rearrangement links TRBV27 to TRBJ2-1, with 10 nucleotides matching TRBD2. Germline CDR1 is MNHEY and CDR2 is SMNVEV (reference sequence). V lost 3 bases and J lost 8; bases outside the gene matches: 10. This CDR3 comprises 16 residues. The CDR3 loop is CASSFTLSGRADEQFF. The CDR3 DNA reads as TGTGCCAGCAGTTTTACTCTCAGCGGGAGGGCCGATGAGCAGTTCTTC.

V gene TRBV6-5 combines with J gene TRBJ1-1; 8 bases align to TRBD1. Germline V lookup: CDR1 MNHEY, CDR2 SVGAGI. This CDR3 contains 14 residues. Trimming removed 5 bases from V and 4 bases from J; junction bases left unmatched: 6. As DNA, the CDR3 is TGTGCCAGCAGTCAAGGACAGGGCGGCACTGAAGCTTTCTTT. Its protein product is CASSQGQGGTEAFF.

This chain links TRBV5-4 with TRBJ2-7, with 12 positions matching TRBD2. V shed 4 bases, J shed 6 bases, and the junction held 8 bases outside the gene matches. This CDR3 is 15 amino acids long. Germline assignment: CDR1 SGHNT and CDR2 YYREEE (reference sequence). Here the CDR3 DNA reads TGTGCCAGCAGCCCAACTAGCGGGGGGAATCCCGAGCAGTACTTC. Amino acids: CASSPTSGGNPEQYF.

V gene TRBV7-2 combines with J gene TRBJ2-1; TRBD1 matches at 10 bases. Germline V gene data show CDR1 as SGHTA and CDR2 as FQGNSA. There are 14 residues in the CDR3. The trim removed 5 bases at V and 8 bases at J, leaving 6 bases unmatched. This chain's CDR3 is CASSGTGAIYEQFF. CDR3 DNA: TGTGCCAGCAGCGGGACAGGGGCGATCTATGAGCAGTTCTTC.